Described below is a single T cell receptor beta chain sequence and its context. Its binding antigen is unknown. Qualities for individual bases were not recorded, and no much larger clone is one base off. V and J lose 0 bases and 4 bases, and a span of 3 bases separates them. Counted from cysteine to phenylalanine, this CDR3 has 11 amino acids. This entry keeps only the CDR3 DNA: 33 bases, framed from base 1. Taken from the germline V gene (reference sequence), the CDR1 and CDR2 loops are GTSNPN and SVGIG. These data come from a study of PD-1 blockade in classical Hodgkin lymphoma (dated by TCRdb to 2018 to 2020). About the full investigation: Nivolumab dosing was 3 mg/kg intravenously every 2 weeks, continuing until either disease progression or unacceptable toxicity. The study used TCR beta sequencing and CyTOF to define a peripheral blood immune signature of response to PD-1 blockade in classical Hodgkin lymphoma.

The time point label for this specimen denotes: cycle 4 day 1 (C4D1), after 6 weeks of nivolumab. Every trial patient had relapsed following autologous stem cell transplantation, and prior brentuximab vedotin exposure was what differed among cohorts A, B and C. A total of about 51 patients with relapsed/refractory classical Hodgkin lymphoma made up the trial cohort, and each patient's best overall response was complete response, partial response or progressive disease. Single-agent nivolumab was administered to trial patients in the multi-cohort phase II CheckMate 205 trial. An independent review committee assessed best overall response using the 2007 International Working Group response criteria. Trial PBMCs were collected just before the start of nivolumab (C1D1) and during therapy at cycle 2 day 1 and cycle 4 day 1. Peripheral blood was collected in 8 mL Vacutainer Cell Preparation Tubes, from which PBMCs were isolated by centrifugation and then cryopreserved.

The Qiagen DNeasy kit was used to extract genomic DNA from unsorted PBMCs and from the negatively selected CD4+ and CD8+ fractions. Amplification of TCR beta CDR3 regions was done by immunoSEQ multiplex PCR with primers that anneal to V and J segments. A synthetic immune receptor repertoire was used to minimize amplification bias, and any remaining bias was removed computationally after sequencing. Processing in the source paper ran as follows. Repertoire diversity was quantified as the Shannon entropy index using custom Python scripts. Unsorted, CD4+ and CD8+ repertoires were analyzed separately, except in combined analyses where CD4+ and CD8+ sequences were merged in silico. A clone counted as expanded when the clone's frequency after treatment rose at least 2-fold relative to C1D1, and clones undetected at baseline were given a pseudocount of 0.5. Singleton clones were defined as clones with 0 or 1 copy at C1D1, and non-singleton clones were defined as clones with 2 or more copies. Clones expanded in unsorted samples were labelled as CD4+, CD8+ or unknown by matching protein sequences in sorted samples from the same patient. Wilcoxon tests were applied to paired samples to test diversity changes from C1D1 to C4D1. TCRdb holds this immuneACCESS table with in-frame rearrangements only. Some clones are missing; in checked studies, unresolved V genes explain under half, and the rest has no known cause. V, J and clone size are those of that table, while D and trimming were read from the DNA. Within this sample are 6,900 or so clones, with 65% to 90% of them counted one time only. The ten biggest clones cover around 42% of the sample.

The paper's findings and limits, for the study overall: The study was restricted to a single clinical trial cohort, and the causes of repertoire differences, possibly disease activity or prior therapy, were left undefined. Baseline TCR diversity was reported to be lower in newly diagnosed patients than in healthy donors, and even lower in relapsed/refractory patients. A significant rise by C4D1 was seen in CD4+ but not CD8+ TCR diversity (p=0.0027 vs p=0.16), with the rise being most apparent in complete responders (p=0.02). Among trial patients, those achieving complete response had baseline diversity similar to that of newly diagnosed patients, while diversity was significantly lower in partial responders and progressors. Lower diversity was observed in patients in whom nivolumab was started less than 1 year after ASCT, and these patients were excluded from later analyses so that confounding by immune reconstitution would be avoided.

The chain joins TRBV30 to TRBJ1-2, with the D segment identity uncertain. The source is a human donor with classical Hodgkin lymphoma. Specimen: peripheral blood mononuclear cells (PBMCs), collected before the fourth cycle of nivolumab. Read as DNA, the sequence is TGTGCCTGGAGTGTCAGCTATGGCTACACCTTC. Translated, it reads CAWSVSYGYTF.